A single sample is the source of the 13 T cell receptor beta chains below, sequenced in a study of shared clonotypes between healthy human individuals. Data came from immunoSEQ multiplex PCR; TCRdb stores just in-frame clones and leaves some out. The repertoire has over 700,000 clones, 55% to 80% of them found once; the top ten carry less than 2%. The sequenced sample consisted of memory CD4+ T cells sorted from blood. Subset meaning: CD45RA-negative fraction. The source of these receptors is a young woman in good health.

The genes are TRBV7-9 and TRBJ2-7, with D perhaps TRBD1 or TRBD2 (6 bases each). V lost 8 bases and J lost 6, with 11 bases in between. The CDR3 length is 11 residues. Germline V gene data show CDR1 as SEHNR and CDR2 as FQNEAQ (reference sequence). CDR3 nucleotide sequence: TGTGCCAGCGCGGAGGGGGTCGAGCAGTACTTC. Its protein product is CASAEGVEQYF. The whole variable domain, filled in from reference TRBV7-9 and TRBJ2-7, reads DTGVSQNPRHKITKRGQNVTFRCDPISEHNRLYWYRQTLGQGPEFLTYFQNEAQLEKSRLLSDRFSAERPKGSFSTLEIQRTEQGDSAMYLCASAEGVEQYFGPGTRLTVT.

This clone was detected a few times. The chain combines TRBV6-5 with TRBJ1-2; tentatively, D is TRBD1 (5 bases). Germline CDR1 MNHEY, CDR2 SVGAGI. The CDR3 has 16 residues. Trimming took 4 bases from V and 7 from J, leaving 22 bases between them. The DNA of the CDR3 is TGTGCCAGCAGTTTGTCGGCGGTGGACGGGGGATTTGGCTACACCTTC. Translated: CASSLSAVDGGFGYTF.

This clone was detected only once. This chain links TRBV28 with TRBJ1-5; 8 bases agree with TRBD1. Trimming cost V 3 bases and J 3 bases; bases outside gene matches: 4. CDR1 is MDHEN, CDR2 SYDVKM, per germline. The CDR3 spans 15 residues. The CDR3 DNA is TGTGCCAGCAGTTTTTTGGACAGGGACAATCAGCCCCAGCATTTT. It yields the protein CASSFLDRDNQPQHF.

J is TRBJ1-1 and V is TRBV4-1; D not certain. V gave up 0 bases and J gave up 1 base, with 6 bases separating them. The CDR3 has 14 amino acids. Germline loops: CDR1 MGHRA, CDR2 YSYEKL. In DNA, the CDR3 is TGCGCCAGCAGCCAAGAGATGGAGAACACTGAAGCTTTCTTT. As protein: CASSQEMENTEAFF.

This clone was found once. The chain couples TRBV15 to TRBJ2-7; no firm D call. CDR1 and CDR2 (germline): LNHNV, YYDKDF (reference sequence). The CDR3 length is 14 residues. V lost 1 base and J lost 6, with 13 bases in between. The CDR3 DNA reads TGTGCCACCAGCAGAGGTGGCAGGTCCCTCGAGCAGTACTTC. This translates into CATSRGGRSLEQYF.

The rearrangement joins TRBV10-1 to TRBJ1-1; no reliable D call. The CDR3 has 13 amino acids. V lost 0 bases and J lost 9, with 11 bases in between. Germline assignment: CDR1 WNHNN and CDR2 SYGVQD (reference sequence). As DNA, the CDR3 is TGCGCCAGCAGTGAGTCGAGGAGTTCCCAAGCTTTCTTT. It encodes CASSESRSSQAFF.

The gene calls are TRBV28 and TRBJ2-1; the D call may be TRBD1 or TRBD2 (5 bases each). The germline V gene encodes CDR1 MDHEN and CDR2 SYDVKM. This CDR3 spans 14 amino acids. V was pared by 10 bases and J by 8 bases, with 21 bases between. As DNA, the CDR3 is TGTGCCAATCGGGGCGGCAACACGTGGGATGAGCAGTTCTTC. It translates to CANRGGNTWDEQFF.

The J gene is TRBJ2-7, the V gene TRBV30, with D perhaps TRBD1 (6 bases). Trimming shortened V by 0 bases and J by 5 bases, and 14 bases separated the two germline ends. The CDR3 spans 14 residues. Germline assignment: CDR1 GTSNPN and CDR2 SVGIG (reference sequence). The CDR3 spells CAWSVLTGLHEQYF. The CDR3 nucleotides are TGTGCCTGGAGTGTACTGACAGGCTTGCACGAGCAGTACTTC.

With regard to this clone: The identical CDR3 is also encoded by other nucleotide sequences in the sample. This rearrangement joins TRBV7-9 to TRBJ2-3; D perhaps matches TRBD1 (5 bases). Trimming cost V 1 base and J 5 bases, with 7 bases left between them. The V gene's germline CDR1 is SEHNR and CDR2 FQNEAQ (reference sequence). This CDR3 spans 13 amino acids. CDR3 sequence: CASSLVGEDTQYF. In DNA, the CDR3 is TGTGCCAGCAGCTTAGTAGGGGAAGATACGCAGTATTTT.

This clone was detected many times. The CDR3 spells CASKPGASWNQPQHF. CDR3 coding DNA: TGTGCCAGTAAACCGGGAGCAAGTTGGAATCAGCCCCAGCATTTT. The genes are TRBV19 and TRBJ1-5; D not certain. The CDR3 totals 15 residues. V shed 7 bases and J shed 4 bases, with 17 bases lying between them. The germline V gene encodes CDR1 LNHDA and CDR2 SQIVND (reference sequence).

The V and J genes are TRBV5-1 and TRBJ2-3; TRBD2 aligns across 12 bases. The J segment lost 6 bases and the V segment lost 2 bases, leaving 13 bases of the junction unmatched. Germline CDR1 and CDR2: SGHRS and YFSETQ. The CDR3 covers 18 residues. In DNA form, the CDR3 reads TGCGCCAGCAGCTTTTTAAGGAGACTAGCGGGAGTTACGGATACGCAGTATTTT. Translation: CASSFLRRLAGVTDTQYF.

This clone was detected once. The chain couples TRBV28 to TRBJ2-1, with D uncertain. Germline CDR1 MDHEN, CDR2 SYDVKM. Trimming stripped 6 bases from V and 6 bases from J, with 12 bases between. The CDR3 is made up of 13 amino acids. This CDR3 reads CASSPSDGNEQFF. DNA for the CDR3: TGTGCCAGCAGCCCGTCGGACGGCAATGAGCAGTTCTTC.

The table lists this clone with a count of one. The V call is TRBV5-1, the J call TRBJ2-1; D unclear. The length of the CDR3 is 17 residues. The V end was cut by 0 bases, the J end by 0 bases, with 13 bases between. Germline V gene lookup returns CDR1 SGHRS and CDR2 YFSETQ. The CDR3 region has the DNA TGCGCCAGCAGCTTGGAGAGTGTCGCCAGCTCCTACAATGAGCAGTTCTTC. Residues: CASSLESVASSYNEQFF.